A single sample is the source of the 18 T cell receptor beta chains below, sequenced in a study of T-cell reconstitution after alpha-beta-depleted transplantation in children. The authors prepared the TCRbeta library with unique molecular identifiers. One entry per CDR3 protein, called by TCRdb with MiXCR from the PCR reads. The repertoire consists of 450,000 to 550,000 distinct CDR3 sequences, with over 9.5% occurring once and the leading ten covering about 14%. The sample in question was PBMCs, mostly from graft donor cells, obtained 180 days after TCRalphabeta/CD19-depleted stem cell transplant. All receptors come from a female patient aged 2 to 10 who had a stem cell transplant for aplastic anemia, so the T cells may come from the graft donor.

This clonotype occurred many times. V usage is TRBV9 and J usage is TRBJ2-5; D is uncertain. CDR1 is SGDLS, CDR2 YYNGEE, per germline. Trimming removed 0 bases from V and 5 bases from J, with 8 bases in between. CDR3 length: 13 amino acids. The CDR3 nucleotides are TGTGCCAGCAGCGTAGACCTAACGGAGACCCAGTACTTC. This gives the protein CASSVDLTETQYF.

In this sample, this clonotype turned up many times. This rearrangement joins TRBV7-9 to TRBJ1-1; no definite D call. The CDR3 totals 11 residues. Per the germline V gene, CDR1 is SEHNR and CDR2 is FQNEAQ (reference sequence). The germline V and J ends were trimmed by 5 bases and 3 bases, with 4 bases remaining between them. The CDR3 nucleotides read TGTGCCAGCAGCACATACACTGAAGCTTTCTTT. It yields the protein CASSTYTEAFF. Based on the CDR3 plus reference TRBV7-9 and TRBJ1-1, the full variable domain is DTGVSQNPRHKITKRGQNVTFRCDPISEHNRLYWYRQTLGQGPEFLTYFQNEAQLEKSRLLSDRFSAERPKGSFSTLEIQRTEQGDSAMYLCASSTYTEAFFGQGTRLTVV.

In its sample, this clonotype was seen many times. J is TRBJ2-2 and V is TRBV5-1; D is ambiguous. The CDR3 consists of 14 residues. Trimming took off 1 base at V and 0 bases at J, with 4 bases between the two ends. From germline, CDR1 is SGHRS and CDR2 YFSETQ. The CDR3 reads CASSLLANTGELFF. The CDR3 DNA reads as TGCGCCAGCAGCTTGTTGGCGAACACCGGGGAGCTGTTTTTT.

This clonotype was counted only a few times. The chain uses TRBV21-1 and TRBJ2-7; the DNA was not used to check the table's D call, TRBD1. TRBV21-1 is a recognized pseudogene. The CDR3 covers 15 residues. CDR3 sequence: CASSKGDRGPIEQYV. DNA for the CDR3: TGTGCCAGCAGCAAAGGGGACAGGGGTCCAATCGAGCAGTACGTC.

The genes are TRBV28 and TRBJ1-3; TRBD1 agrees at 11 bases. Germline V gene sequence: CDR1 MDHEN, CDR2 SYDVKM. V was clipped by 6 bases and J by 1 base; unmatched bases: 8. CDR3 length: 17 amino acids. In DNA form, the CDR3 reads TGTGCCAGCAGAGAGGGACAGGGGGTTATTTCTGGAAACACCATATATTTT. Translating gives CASREGQGVISGNTIYF.

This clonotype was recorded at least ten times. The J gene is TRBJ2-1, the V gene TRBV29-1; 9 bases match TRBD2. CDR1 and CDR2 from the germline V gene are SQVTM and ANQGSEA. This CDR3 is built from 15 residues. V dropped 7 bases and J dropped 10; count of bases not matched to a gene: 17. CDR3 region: CSGFGIAGGHMEQFF. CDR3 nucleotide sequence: TGCAGCGGCTTTGGTATTGCGGGAGGGCACATGGAGCAGTTCTTC.

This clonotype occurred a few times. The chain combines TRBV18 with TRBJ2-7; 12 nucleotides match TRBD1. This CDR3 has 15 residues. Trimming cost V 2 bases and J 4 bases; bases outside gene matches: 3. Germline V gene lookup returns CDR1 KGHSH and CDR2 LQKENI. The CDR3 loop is CASSPMGQGAYEQYF. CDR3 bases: TGTGCCAGCTCACCAATGGGACAGGGGGCTTACGAGCAGTACTTC. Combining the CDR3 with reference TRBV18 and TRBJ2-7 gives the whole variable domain NAGVMQNPRHLVRRRGQEARLRCSPMKGHSHVYWYRQLPEEGLKFMVYLQKENIIDESGMPKERFSAEFPKEGPSILRIQQVVRGDSAAYFCASSPMGQGAYEQYFGPGTRLTVT.

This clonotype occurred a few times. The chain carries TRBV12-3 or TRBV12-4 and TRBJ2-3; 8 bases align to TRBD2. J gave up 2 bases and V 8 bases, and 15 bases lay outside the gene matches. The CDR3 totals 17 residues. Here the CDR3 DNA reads TGTGCCAGCCCCACGGGGCCTAGCGGGCCGAACACAGATACGCAGTATTTT. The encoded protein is CASPTGPSGPNTDTQYF.

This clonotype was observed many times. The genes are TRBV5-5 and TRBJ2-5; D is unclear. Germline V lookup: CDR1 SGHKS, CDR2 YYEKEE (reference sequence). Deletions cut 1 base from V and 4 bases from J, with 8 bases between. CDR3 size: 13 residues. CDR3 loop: CASSLTIRETQYF. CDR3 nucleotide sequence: TGTGCCAGCAGCTTGACCATAAGAGAGACCCAGTACTTC.

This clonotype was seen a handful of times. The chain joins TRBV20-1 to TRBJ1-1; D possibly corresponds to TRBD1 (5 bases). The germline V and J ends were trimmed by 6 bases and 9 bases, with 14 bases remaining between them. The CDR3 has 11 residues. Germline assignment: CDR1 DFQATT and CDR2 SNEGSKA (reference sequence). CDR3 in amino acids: CSASSGTKAFF. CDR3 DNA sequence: TGCAGTGCGTCATCCGGGACTAAAGCTTTCTTT.

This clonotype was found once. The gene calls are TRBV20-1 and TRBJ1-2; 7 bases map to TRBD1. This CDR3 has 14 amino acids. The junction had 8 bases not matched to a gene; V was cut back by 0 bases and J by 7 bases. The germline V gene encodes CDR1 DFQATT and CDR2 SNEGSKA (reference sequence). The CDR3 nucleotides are TGCAGTGCTAGAGATCAGGGGGGGGGCCTTGGCTACACCTTC. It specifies CSARDQGGGLGYTF.

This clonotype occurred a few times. The CDR3 spells CASSLEPDRGHGYTF. The CDR3 bases are TGTGCCAGCAGTCTCGAGCCCGACAGGGGGCATGGCTACACCTTC. V usage is TRBV28 and J usage is TRBJ1-2, with 10 positions matching TRBD1. The CDR3 is 15 amino acids. Trimming cost V 5 bases and J 6 bases; bases outside gene matches: 9. Germline values: CDR1 MDHEN, CDR2 SYDVKM.

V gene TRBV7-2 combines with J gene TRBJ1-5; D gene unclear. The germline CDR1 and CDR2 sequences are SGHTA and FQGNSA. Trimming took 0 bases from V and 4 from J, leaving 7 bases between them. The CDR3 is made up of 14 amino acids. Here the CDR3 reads CASSLAIRNQPQHF. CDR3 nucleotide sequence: TGTGCCAGCAGCTTAGCGATTCGGAATCAGCCCCAGCATTTT.

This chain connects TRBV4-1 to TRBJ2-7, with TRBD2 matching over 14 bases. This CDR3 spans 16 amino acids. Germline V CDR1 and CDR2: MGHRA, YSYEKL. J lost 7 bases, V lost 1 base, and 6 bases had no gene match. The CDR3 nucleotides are TGCGCCAGCAGCCAAGGACTAGCGGGAGGGAGGATAGAGCAGTACTTC. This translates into CASSQGLAGGRIEQYF.

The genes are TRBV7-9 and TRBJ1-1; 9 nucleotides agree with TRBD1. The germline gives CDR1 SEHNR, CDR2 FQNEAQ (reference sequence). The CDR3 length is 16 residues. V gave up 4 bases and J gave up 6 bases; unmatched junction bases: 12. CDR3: CASSSTGGERGAEAFF. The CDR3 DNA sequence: TGTGCCAGCAGCTCGACAGGGGGTGAACGAGGCGCTGAAGCTTTCTTT.

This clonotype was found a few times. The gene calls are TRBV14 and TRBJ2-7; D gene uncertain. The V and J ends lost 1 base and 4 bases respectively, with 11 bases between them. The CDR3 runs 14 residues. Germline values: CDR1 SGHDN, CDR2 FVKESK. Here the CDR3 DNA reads TGTGCCAGCAGCCAAGGAGCAGTTTCTTACGAGCAGTACGTC. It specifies CASSQGAVSYEQYV.

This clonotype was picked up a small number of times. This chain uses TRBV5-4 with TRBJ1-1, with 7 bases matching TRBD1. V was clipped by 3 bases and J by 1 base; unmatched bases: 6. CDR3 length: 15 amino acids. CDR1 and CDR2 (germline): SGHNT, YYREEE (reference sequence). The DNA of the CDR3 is TGTGCCAGCAGCTGGGGACAGTTCGGGAACACTGAAGCTTTCTTT. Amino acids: CASSWGQFGNTEAFF.

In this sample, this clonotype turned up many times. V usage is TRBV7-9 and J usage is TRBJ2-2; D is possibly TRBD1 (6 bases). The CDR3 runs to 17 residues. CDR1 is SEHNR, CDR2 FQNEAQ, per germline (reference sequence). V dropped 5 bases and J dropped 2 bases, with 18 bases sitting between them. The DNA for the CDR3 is TGTGCCAGCAGCGCCCGAGGGAGACAGGTCAACACCGGGGAGCTGTTTTTT. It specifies CASSARGRQVNTGELFF.